This T cell receptor beta chain was recorded in a study of CD8+ T cells in alopecia areata. Background on the study: Severity among treated patients was scored by the percentage of scalp area affected.

RNA extraction and reverse transcription yielded cDNA as sequencing template. TCRdb's table, derived via immunoSEQ multiplex PCR, lists solely in-frame clones and lacks some. The sample lists 100,000 to 150,000 clones; roughly 55% were seen once. As to treatment: oral pan-JAK inhibitor, 5-10 mg twice daily. PBMCs, the starting material, were the source of sorted CD4+ and CD8+ T cells. The TCR originated in a human donor with alopecia areata. The sequenced sample was CD4+ T cells sorted from blood, obtained at week 4, from a patient treated with tofacitinib.

CDR3 protein: CASSLTTAFNYGYTF. The CDR3 region has the DNA TGTGCCAGCAGCCTAACGACAGCCTTTAACTATGGCTACACCTTC. The rearrangement uses TRBV7-2 and TRBJ1-2; a possible D gene is TRBD1 (5 bases). V lost 5 bases and J 1 base, leaving 14 bases between the germline ends. The CDR3 loop spans 15 amino acids. The V gene's germline CDR1 is SGHTA and CDR2 FQGNSA.